This T cell receptor beta chain was observed in a study of T cell responses to AZD1222 COVID-19 vaccine. Notes on this clone: No antigen is known for it.

Sequencing was performed with immunoSEQ multiplex PCR; in TCRdb, only in-frame clones are kept and a portion is missing. This table has more than 150,000 clones, around 94% appearing once. The study's findings and limits: Per reports, nearly half of all spike-specific TCRs target regions that are unmutated in variants. Receipt of two AZD1222 doses was followed by a rise in Spike-specific TCR breadth and depth. Clonal diversity was possibly underestimated; the donors were predominantly white British and more often female.

This CDR3 comprises 15 residues. Germline-derived CDR1 and CDR2 are MNHEY and SVGEGT. Between the trimmed V and J ends, which lost 5 bases and 1 base, there was a span of 14 bases. The chain joins TRBV6-2 or TRBV6-3 to TRBJ1-1; no firm D call. The source of this sequence is an adult who received the AZD1222 COVID-19 vaccine. Sequenced material: peripheral blood, taken 28 days after the second AZD1222 dose. The CDR3: CASSLPRAANTEAFF. CDR3 DNA: TGTGCCAGCAGTCTTCCTCGGGCTGCGAACACTGAAGCTTTCTTT.